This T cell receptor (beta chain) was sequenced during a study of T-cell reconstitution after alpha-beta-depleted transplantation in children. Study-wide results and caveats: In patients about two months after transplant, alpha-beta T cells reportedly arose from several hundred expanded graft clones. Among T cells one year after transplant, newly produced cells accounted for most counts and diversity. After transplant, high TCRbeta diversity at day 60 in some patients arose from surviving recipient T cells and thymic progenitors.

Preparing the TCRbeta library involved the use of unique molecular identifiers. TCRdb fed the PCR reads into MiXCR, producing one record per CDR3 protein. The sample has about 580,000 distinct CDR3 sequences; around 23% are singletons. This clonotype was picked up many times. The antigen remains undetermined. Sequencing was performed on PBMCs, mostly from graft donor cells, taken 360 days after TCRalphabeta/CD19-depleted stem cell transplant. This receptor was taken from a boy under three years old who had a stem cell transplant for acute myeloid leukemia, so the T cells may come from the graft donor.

This chain's CDR3 is CSAPDRGQFQETQYF. The DNA for the CDR3 is TGCAGTGCTCCCGACCGGGGACAGTTCCAAGAGACCCAGTACTTC. This chain joins TRBV20-1 and TRBJ2-5, with 7 bases aligning to TRBD1. Germline CDR1 DFQATT, CDR2 SNEGSKA (reference sequence). The CDR3 consists of 15 residues. V lost 5 bases and J lost 1; bases outside the gene matches: 10.